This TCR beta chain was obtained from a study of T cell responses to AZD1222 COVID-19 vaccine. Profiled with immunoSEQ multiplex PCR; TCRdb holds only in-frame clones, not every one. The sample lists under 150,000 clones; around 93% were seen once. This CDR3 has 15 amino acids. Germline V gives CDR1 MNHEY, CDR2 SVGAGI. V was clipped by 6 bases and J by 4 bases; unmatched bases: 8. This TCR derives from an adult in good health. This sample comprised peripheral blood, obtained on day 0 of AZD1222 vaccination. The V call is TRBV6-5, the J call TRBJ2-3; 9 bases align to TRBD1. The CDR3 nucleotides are TGTGCCAGCAGACAGGGGGCACTCAACGCAGATACGCAGTATTTT. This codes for CASRQGALNADTQYF.